A single sample is the source of the 25 T cell receptor beta chains below, sequenced in a study of T cell responses to AZD1222 COVID-19 vaccine. Some clones are missing from TCRdb's copy, which holds only in-frame ones; the method was immunoSEQ multiplex PCR. The data show about 100,000 clones, with around 90% seen just once and around 3.3% held by the top ten. The material sequenced was peripheral blood, taken on day 0 of MenACWY control vaccination. Receptor source: an adult in good health.

CDR3 loop: CASSPTTGGHYGYTF. DNA for the CDR3: TGCGCCAGCAGCCCAACGACCGGGGGCCACTATGGCTACACCTTC. This chain uses TRBV5-1 with TRBJ1-2; tentatively, D is TRBD1 (6 bases). The germline gives CDR1 SGHRS, CDR2 YFSETQ. V lost 4 bases to trimming and J lost 3 bases, with 16 bases between them. The CDR3 has 15 residues.

V usage is TRBV7-9 and J usage is TRBJ1-2; D is undetermined. The V end was cut by 5 bases, the J end by 8 bases, with 15 bases between. The length of the CDR3 is 13 residues. Germline values: CDR1 SEHNR, CDR2 FQNEAQ (reference sequence). The CDR3 DNA reads as TGTGCCAGCAGCACCTACTCCCTCGGGGGCTACACCTTC. Amino acid sequence: CASSTYSLGGYTF.

The chain recombines TRBV4-2 with TRBJ1-5, with 7 positions matching TRBD1. The CDR3 is made up of 16 amino acids. The V and J ends lost 2 bases and 5 bases, in that order; junction bases with no gene match: 9. The germline V gene encodes CDR1 LGHNA and CDR2 YNFKEQ. The CDR3 spells CASSQPTGVLDQPQHF. The CDR3 region has the DNA TGTGCCAGCAGCCAACCCACAGGGGTTCTCGATCAGCCCCAGCATTTT.

This chain links TRBV7-2 with TRBJ2-3, with 13 bases matching TRBD2. Trimming removed 5 bases from V and 9 bases from J; junction bases left unmatched: 5. Germline V gene data show CDR1 as SGHTA and CDR2 as FQGNSA. The CDR3 sequence is 14 residues long. Here the CDR3 DNA reads TGTGCCAGCAGCCCTGGACTAGCGGGGGAAACGCAGTATTTT. Its protein product is CASSPGLAGETQYF.

The J gene is TRBJ2-5, the V gene TRBV30; D gene uncertain. The CDR3 has 13 amino acids. Trimming pared 5 bases from V and 1 base from J, leaving 11 bases between. Germline assignment: CDR1 GTSNPN and CDR2 SVGIG (reference sequence). The CDR3 here is CAWDRGSQETQYF. The DNA of the CDR3 is TGTGCCTGGGACCGAGGCAGCCAAGAGACCCAGTACTTC. The full variable domain, in which reference TRBV30 and TRBJ2-5 provide the parts outside the CDR3, is SQTIHQWPATLVQPVGSPLSLECTVEGTSNPNLYWYRQAAGRGLQLLFYSVGIGQISSEVPQNLSASRPQDRQFILSSKKLLLSDSGFYLCAWDRGSQETQYFGPGTRLLVL.

The rearrangement links TRBV7-3 to TRBJ1-2; no clear D. Looked up from germline, CDR1 is SGHTA and CDR2 is FQGTGA. The length of the CDR3 is 15 residues. The V and J ends lost 5 bases and 4 bases respectively, with 17 bases between them. In DNA, the CDR3 is TGTGCCAGCAGCCCGGAGGGAAGTGCGGCCTATGGCTACACCTTC. Its translation: CASSPEGSAAYGYTF.

This chain uses TRBV5-4 with TRBJ2-3; TRBD2 might be the D (7 bases). The CDR3 contains 17 residues. Germline-derived CDR1 and CDR2 are SGHNT and YYREEE (reference sequence). V shed 1 base and J shed 0 bases, with 15 bases lying between them. CDR3 coding DNA: TGTGCCAGCAGCTTGTTTGGGGGGGCCGACAGCACAGATACGCAGTATTTT. It codes for CASSLFGGADSTDTQYF. The full variable domain, its missing parts supplied by reference TRBV5-4 and TRBJ2-3, is ETGVTQSPTHLIKTRGQQVTLRCSSQSGHNTVSWYQQALGQGPQFIFQYYREEENGRGNFPPRFSGLQFPNYSSELNVNALELDDSALYLCASSLFGGADSTDTQYFGPGTRLTVL.

This clone has only one observation. A junction boundary mismatches the germline segment, possibly from a read error. The V call is TRBV6-4, the J call TRBJ2-7; D call uncertain. Germline CDR1 and CDR2: MRHNA and SNTAGT. There are 9 residues in the CDR3. Written as DNA, the CDR3 is TGTGCCAGCATCTCCTACGAGGCGTTC. Translated, it gives CASISYEAF.

The CDR3 loop is CASSLGGRETEAFF. CDR3 nucleotide sequence: TGTGCCAGCAGCTTGGGGGGCAGGGAGACTGAAGCTTTCTTT. V is TRBV5-6 and J is TRBJ1-1; D might be TRBD1 (5 bases). The germline V gene has CDR1 SGHDT and CDR2 YYEEEE. The CDR3 spans 14 residues. The V end lost 0 bases, the J end lost 5 bases, and 11 bases lay between the germline ends. The full variable domain, with the rest looked up from reference TRBV5-6 and TRBJ1-1, is DAGVTQSPTHLIKTRGQQVTLRCSPKSGHDTVSWYQQALGQGPQFIFQYYEEEERQRGNFPDRFSGHQFPNYSSELNVNALLLGDSALYLCASSLGGRETEAFFGQGTRLTVV.

In DNA form, the CDR3 reads TGTGCCAGCAGTTTATTTGGGCTTAATGAAAAACTGTTTTTT. It specifies CASSLFGLNEKLFF. The chain joins TRBV28 to TRBJ1-4; the D is unclear. V was shortened by 1 base and J by 4 bases, with 7 bases between the two germline ends. CDR1 is MDHEN, CDR2 SYDVKM, per germline. CDR3 size: 14 residues. Combining the CDR3 with reference TRBV28 and TRBJ1-4 gives the whole variable domain DVKVTQSSRYLVKRTGEKVFLECVQDMDHENMFWYRQDPGLGLRLIYFSYDVKMKEKGDIPEGYSVSREKKERFSLILESASTNQTSMYLCASSLFGLNEKLFFGSGTQLSVL.

In its sample, this clone was seen a few times. The rearrangement uses TRBV27 and TRBJ2-3; D gene unclear. The CDR3 runs to 13 residues. Looked up from germline, CDR1 is MNHEY and CDR2 is SMNVEV (reference sequence). Between the trimmed V and J ends, which lost 4 bases and 0 bases, there was a span of 5 bases. The CDR3, as DNA: TGTGCCAGCAGTTGGTTTAGCACAGATACGCAGTATTTT. Encoded protein: CASSWFSTDTQYF.

The chain has TRBV19 and TRBJ1-1; D remains ambiguous. CDR1 LNHDA and CDR2 SQIVND come from the germline V gene (reference sequence). Trimming shortened V by 3 bases and J by 1 base, and 12 bases separated the two germline ends. The CDR3 sequence is 15 residues long. CDR3 residues: CASSITPSQNTEAFF. The CDR3, as DNA: TGTGCCAGTAGTATCACACCTTCACAGAACACTGAAGCTTTCTTT.

The CDR3 DNA follows: TGTGCCAGTAGTATAGGAGGAGGATCCAACTATGGCTACACCTTC. Protein product: CASSIGGGSNYGYTF. The chain is built from TRBV19 and TRBJ1-2; D ambiguous. The CDR3 is made up of 15 amino acids. Germline V lookup: CDR1 LNHDA, CDR2 SQIVND (reference sequence). Deletions cut 1 base from V and 2 bases from J, with 11 bases between.

This chain joins TRBV2 and TRBJ1-3; a possible D gene is TRBD1 (6 bases). The CDR3 spans 15 residues. Looked up from germline, CDR1 is SNHLY and CDR2 is FYNNEI. Trimming took 6 bases from V and 0 from J, leaving 12 bases between them. In DNA, the CDR3 is TGTGCCAGCAGGGCGGACAGATCCTCTGGAAACACCATATATTTT. Its translation is CASRADRSSGNTIYF. Variable domain in full (rest from reference TRBV2 and TRBJ1-3): EPEVTQTPSHQVTQMGQEVILRCVPISNHLYFYWYRQILGQKVEFLVSFYNNEISEKSEIFDDQFSVERPDGSNFTLKIRSTKLEDSAMYFCASRADRSSGNTIYFGEGSWLTVV.

Here the CDR3 DNA reads TGTGCCAGCAGTTTGCCAGACACCTGGGGGCAGTACTTC. It is translated as CASSLPDTWGQYF. V and J are TRBV28 and TRBJ2-7; D is unclear. Germline V gives CDR1 MDHEN, CDR2 SYDVKM. Trimming removed 3 bases at V and 9 bases at J, with 15 bases between. This CDR3 is 13 amino acids long.

The rearrangement links TRBV7-3 to TRBJ2-7; perhaps TRBD1 as D (6 bases). Germline V CDR1 and CDR2: SGHTA, FQGTGA. V was trimmed by 5 bases and J by 2 bases, leaving 13 bases between them. CDR3 length equals 14 residues. CDR3 protein: CASSPDRFPYEQYF. The CDR3 DNA reads TGTGCCAGCAGCCCCGACAGGTTTCCCTACGAGCAGTACTTC.

The gene calls are TRBV6-1 and TRBJ1-3; tentatively, D is TRBD1 (5 bases). The CDR3 is 16 amino acids. Germline CDR1 MNHNS, CDR2 SASEGT. Trimming took off 0 bases at V and 4 bases at J, with 13 bases between the two ends. DNA of the CDR3: TGTGCCAGCAGTGAAGCTCGGGCAGGGCACGGAAACACCATATATTTT. Translation gives CASSEARAGHGNTIYF.

The chain has TRBV3-1 (or the pseudogene TRBV3-2) and TRBJ2-7; a possible D gene is TRBD1 (5 bases). CDR3 length: 14 amino acids. The germline CDR1 and CDR2 sequences are LGHDT and YNNKEL (reference sequence). Trimming stripped 0 bases from V and 3 bases from J, with 9 bases between. The CDR3 sequence is CASSQEGELYEQYF. The DNA for the CDR3 is TGTGCCAGCAGCCAAGAAGGGGAACTCTACGAGCAGTACTTC.

V and J are TRBV2 and TRBJ1-1; TRBD1 aligns across 9 bases. Losses at the gene ends were 5 bases for V and 4 bases for J; bases not matched to a gene: 17. The CDR3 is made up of 18 amino acids. Per the germline V gene, CDR1 is SNHLY and CDR2 is FYNNEI. The CDR3 loop is CASSPRRGQGMRGTEAFF. CDR3 coding DNA: TGTGCCAGCAGTCCCAGACGGGGACAGGGAATGAGGGGCACTGAAGCTTTCTTT. Variable domain in full (rest from reference TRBV2 and TRBJ1-1): EPEVTQTPSHQVTQMGQEVILRCVPISNHLYFYWYRQILGQKVEFLVSFYNNEISEKSEIFDDQFSVERPDGSNFTLKIRSTKLEDSAMYFCASSPRRGQGMRGTEAFFGQGTRLTVV.

This clone was observed many times. The rearrangement links TRBV4-1 to TRBJ1-3; D unclear. Germline loops: CDR1 MGHRA, CDR2 YSYEKL. V lost 0 bases, J lost 3 bases, and 12 bases lay in between. CDR3 length: 16 amino acids. The CDR3 here is CASSQDWRVFGNTIYF. The CDR3 nucleotides are TGCGCCAGCAGCCAAGATTGGCGGGTCTTTGGAAACACCATATATTTT.

The chain employs TRBV10-3 and TRBJ1-2; D remains unclear. The CDR3 extends over 13 amino acids. Between the trimmed V and J ends, which lost 6 bases and 8 bases, there was a span of 16 bases. Per the germline V gene, CDR1 is ENHRY and CDR2 is SYGVKD. This CDR3 is CAIRSAQTDGYTF. CDR3 bases: TGTGCCATCAGATCTGCACAAACGGACGGCTACACCTTC.

The chain carries TRBV18 and TRBJ2-7; a possible D gene is TRBD1 (5 bases). This CDR3 contains 13 residues. V was pared by 0 bases and J by 4 bases, with 7 bases between. Germline lookup yields CDR1 KGHSH and CDR2 LQKENI. The CDR3 DNA sequence: TGTGCCAGCTCACCACCTGGGGCGTACGAGCAGTACTTC. It yields the protein CASSPPGAYEQYF. Full variable domain (missing parts from reference TRBV18 and TRBJ2-7): NAGVMQNPRHLVRRRGQEARLRCSPMKGHSHVYWYRQLPEEGLKFMVYLQKENIIDESGMPKERFSAEFPKEGPSILRIQQVVRGDSAAYFCASSPPGAYEQYFGPGTRLTVT.

The rearrangement links TRBV7-2 to TRBJ1-1; unclear D gene. Germline CDR1 reads SGHTA; CDR2 reads FQGNSA. The CDR3 spans 14 residues. V lost 2 bases and J lost 1, with 8 bases in between. The CDR3 here is CASSLQRPNTEAFF. The CDR3 coding sequence is TGTGCCAGCAGCTTACAGAGGCCGAACACTGAAGCTTTCTTT.

The J gene is TRBJ1-2, the V gene TRBV6-5; 7 positions match TRBD1. V lost 2 bases to trimming and J lost 2 bases; unmatched junction nucleotides: 5. Looked up from germline, CDR1 is MNHEY and CDR2 is SVGAGI. This CDR3 contains 15 residues. The CDR3 nucleotides are TGTGCCAGCAGTTACCTCCCGACAGGGAACTATGGCTACACCTTC. Protein product: CASSYLPTGNYGYTF.

The chain is built from TRBV6-6 and TRBJ2-3; no firm D call. With 4 bases removed from V and 1 base from J, the gap between germline ends came to 12 bases. The CDR3 sequence is 15 residues long. CDR1 and CDR2 (germline): MNHNY, SVGAGI (reference sequence). The CDR3 spells CASSSHQDRTDTQYF. CDR3 sequence (DNA): TGTGCCAGCAGTTCCCACCAAGATCGCACAGATACGCAGTATTTT.